Listed below are T cell receptor beta chains from one sample, sequenced in a study of cytomegalovirus exposure and HLA in healthy donors. TCRdb keeps only in-frame clones here, not all; method: immunoSEQ multiplex PCR. The sample yields hundreds of thousands of clones, 70% to 90% seen once. The material sequenced was PBMCs. The receptors were gathered from a woman aged 18-29 years in good health and CMV-seronegative. The CDR3 runs from the conserved cysteine through the conserved F or W. Each record gives: D gene, clone size, J gene, V gene, CDR3 DNA, CDR3 protein. A D gene is named only where the DNA matches it firmly. A clone size is listed for some rows: how often the clone was seen (once, few, many), or a class if it is expanded.

d_gene: TRBD2; abundance: NA; j_gene: TRBJ2-7; v_gene: TRBV4-2; CDR3nt: TGTGCCAGCAGCCAAGATGGGCCGACTAGCGGCCACGAGCAGTACTTC; CDR3aa: CASSQDGPTSGHEQYF
d_gene: NA; abundance: NA; j_gene: TRBJ2-7; v_gene: TRBV5-3; CDR3nt: TGTGCCAGAAGCTCCGTTCGACAGGCCGGCTACGAGCAGTACTTC; CDR3aa: CARSSVRQAGYEQYF
d_gene: NA; abundance: few; j_gene: TRBJ1-6; v_gene: TRBV15; CDR3nt: TGTGCCACCAGCAGAGATACGGGTGGCTCACCCCTCCACTTT; CDR3aa: CATSRDTGGSPLHF
d_gene: NA; abundance: NA; j_gene: TRBJ2-7; v_gene: TRBV28; CDR3nt: TGTGCCAGCAGTTTATTACAGGTCAATGGAGACGAGCAGTACTTC; CDR3aa: CASSLLQVNGDEQYF
d_gene: NA; abundance: few; j_gene: TRBJ1-1; v_gene: TRBV19; CDR3nt: TGTGCCAGTTTCCGTCCTAGGGGCACTGAAGCTTTCTTT; CDR3aa: CASFRPRGTEAFF
d_gene: TRBD2; abundance: NA; j_gene: TRBJ2-7; v_gene: TRBV19; CDR3nt: TGTGCCACTAAACCTAGCGGGAGGGCCCTTGGGCAGTACTTC; CDR3aa: CATKPSGRALGQYF
d_gene: NA; abundance: few; j_gene: TRBJ1-2; v_gene: TRBV2; CDR3nt: TGTGCCAGCGGTCCGGACTATGGCTACACCTTC; CDR3aa: CASGPDYGYTF
d_gene: TRBD2; abundance: NA; j_gene: TRBJ2-7; v_gene: TRBV4-1; CDR3nt: TGCGCCAGCAGCCCTCTAGCGGGGGGGCCTTTTCACGAGCAGTACTTC; CDR3aa: CASSPLAGGPFHEQYF
d_gene: NA; abundance: NA; j_gene: TRBJ2-7; v_gene: TRBV7-3; CDR3nt: TGTGCCAGCAGCTTAACGGGACAAGGCGAGCAGTACTTC; CDR3aa: CASSLTGQGEQYF
d_gene: TRBD1; abundance: NA; j_gene: TRBJ1-5; v_gene: TRBV6-5; CDR3nt: TGTGCCAGCTCCAAAGGCGACAGGGTCAATCAGCCCCAGCATTTT; CDR3aa: CASSKGDRVNQPQHF
d_gene: TRBD2; abundance: NA; j_gene: TRBJ2-4; v_gene: TRBV15; CDR3nt: TGTGCCACCAGCAGAGACCGCCCTAGCGGGGGGGCGGTCATTCAGTACTTC; CDR3aa: CATSRDRPSGGAVIQYF
d_gene: NA; abundance: NA; j_gene: TRBJ1-6; v_gene: TRBV14; CDR3nt: TGTGCCAGCAGTCTTAATCCGGGGAGCCGTAATTCACCCCTCCACTTT; CDR3aa: CASSLNPGSRNSPLHF
d_gene: TRBD2; abundance: NA; j_gene: TRBJ2-3; v_gene: TRBV30; CDR3nt: TGTGCCTGGTTAGGGACTAGCGGGGGCACAGATACGCAGTATTTT; CDR3aa: CAWLGTSGGTDTQYF
d_gene: TRBD2; abundance: few; j_gene: TRBJ2-2; v_gene: TRBV7-7; CDR3nt: TGTGCCAGCTCAGCGGGGGGGCTGGCCACCGGGGAGCTGTTTTTT; CDR3aa: CASSAGGLATGELFF
d_gene: TRBD2; abundance: NA; j_gene: TRBJ2-1; v_gene: TRBV6-5; CDR3nt: TGTGCCAGCAGCCTACTAGCGGGAGGGTTTGCTGAGCAGTTCTTC; CDR3aa: CASSLLAGGFAEQFF
d_gene: TRBD1; abundance: few; j_gene: TRBJ1-2; v_gene: TRBV6-1; CDR3nt: TGTGCCAGCAGTCCGGGACAGGACTATGGCTACACCTTC; CDR3aa: CASSPGQDYGYTF
d_gene: NA; abundance: NA; j_gene: TRBJ2-7; v_gene: TRBV5-1; CDR3nt: TGCGCCAGCAGCCCCCGCTCAGCGGGCGAGCAGTACTTC; CDR3aa: CASSPRSAGEQYF
d_gene: TRBD2; abundance: NA; j_gene: TRBJ2-1; v_gene: TRBV27; CDR3nt: TGTGCCAGCAGTTTTGTAGCGGGAGGCTACGGTGAGCAGTTCTTC; CDR3aa: CASSFVAGGYGEQFF
d_gene: NA; abundance: NA; j_gene: TRBJ2-5; v_gene: TRBV5-1; CDR3nt: TGCGCCAGCAGCTTGGGGGGCTGGGGCGAGACCCAGTACTTC; CDR3aa: CASSLGGWGETQYF
d_gene: NA; abundance: NA; j_gene: TRBJ1-5; v_gene: TRBV4-2; CDR3nt: TGTGCCAGCAGCCAAGAAGAGAATCAGCCCCAGCATTTT; CDR3aa: CASSQEENQPQHF
d_gene: NA; abundance: NA; j_gene: TRBJ2-7; v_gene: TRBV6-1; CDR3nt: TGTGCCAGCAGTGCTGGACAGCCCTACGAGCAGTACTTC; CDR3aa: CASSAGQPYEQYF
d_gene: TRBD1; abundance: NA; j_gene: TRBJ1-5; v_gene: TRBV4-1; CDR3nt: TGCGCCAGCAGCCGAATTGGGCGGACAGGGGGTGAGGGCAATCAGCCCCAGCATTTT; CDR3aa: CASSRIGRTGGEGNQPQHF
d_gene: TRBD1; abundance: NA; j_gene: TRBJ2-3; v_gene: TRBV6-5; CDR3nt: TGTGCCAGCAGCGACAGGGCAGCAGATACGCAGTATTTT; CDR3aa: CASSDRAADTQYF
d_gene: NA; abundance: NA; j_gene: TRBJ1-1; v_gene: TRBV12-5; CDR3nt: TGTGCTAGTGGTTTCCAGGAGAACACTGAAGCTTTCTTT; CDR3aa: CASGFQENTEAFF
d_gene: NA; abundance: once; j_gene: TRBJ2-5; v_gene: TRBV18; CDR3nt: TGTGCCAGCTCGAAGGACAGTCAAGAGACCCAGTACTTC; CDR3aa: CASSKDSQETQYF
d_gene: TRBD1; abundance: NA; j_gene: TRBJ1-2; v_gene: TRBV7-8; CDR3nt: TGTGCCAGCAGCTTAGAAGGGGGCACACTAGGTGGCTACACCTTC; CDR3aa: CASSLEGGTLGGYTF
d_gene: TRBD2; abundance: NA; j_gene: TRBJ2-7; v_gene: TRBV6-5; CDR3nt: TGTGCCAGCAGTGCCGACACAGGGACTAGCTACGAGCAGTACTTC; CDR3aa: CASSADTGTSYEQYF
d_gene: TRBD1; abundance: NA; j_gene: TRBJ2-7; v_gene: TRBV6-6; CDR3nt: TGTGCCAGCAGTCCATCCAGGGACAGGGCCCAGCAGTACTTC; CDR3aa: CASSPSRDRAQQYF
d_gene: TRBD2; abundance: NA; j_gene: TRBJ2-3; v_gene: TRBV2; CDR3nt: TGTGCCAGCCGGACTAGCGGGGGGGTAAGCACAGATACGCAGTATTTT; CDR3aa: CASRTSGGVSTDTQYF
d_gene: TRBD1; abundance: NA; j_gene: TRBJ2-1; v_gene: TRBV10-1; CDR3nt: TGCGCCAGCAGTGGGGGACAGGGCGCTGAGCAGTTCTTC; CDR3aa: CASSGGQGAEQFF
d_gene: TRBD1; abundance: few; j_gene: TRBJ2-7; v_gene: TRBV10-1; CDR3nt: TGCGCCAGCAGTGAGAAGAGGACAGGGGGCATGGAAGAGCAGTACTTC; CDR3aa: CASSEKRTGGMEEQYF
d_gene: NA; abundance: NA; j_gene: TRBJ2-5; v_gene: TRBV5-6; CDR3nt: TGTGCCAGCAGCTTAGCGGTGGGGGAGACCCAGTACTTC; CDR3aa: CASSLAVGETQYF
d_gene: NA; abundance: few; j_gene: TRBJ2-7; v_gene: TRBV25-1; CDR3nt: TGTGCCAGCAATGACAACTACGAGCAGTACTTC; CDR3aa: CASNDNYEQYF
d_gene: TRBD1; abundance: NA; j_gene: TRBJ1-4; v_gene: TRBV18; CDR3nt: TGTGCCAGCTCACCACGACAGGGGGGCCATCAGGAGAATGAAAAACTGTTTTTT; CDR3aa: CASSPRQGGHQENEKLFF
d_gene: TRBD2; abundance: NA; j_gene: TRBJ2-3; v_gene: TRBV6-4; CDR3nt: TGTGCCAGCAGTGAGTGGTCTAGCGGGGGTAATACGCAGTATTTT; CDR3aa: CASSEWSSGGNTQYF
d_gene: TRBD1; abundance: NA; j_gene: TRBJ2-7; v_gene: TRBV5-1; CDR3nt: TGCGCCAGCAGCCCCCGGGACAGGGGGGTGAGGAGCTCCTACGAGCAGTACTTC; CDR3aa: CASSPRDRGVRSSYEQYF
d_gene: TRBD1; abundance: NA; j_gene: TRBJ1-1; v_gene: TRBV6-1; CDR3nt: TGTGCCAGCAGTTCCGGGACAGGGGGGAACACTGAAGCTTTCTTT; CDR3aa: CASSSGTGGNTEAFF
d_gene: NA; abundance: NA; j_gene: TRBJ2-3; v_gene: TRBV6-5; CDR3nt: TGTGCCAGCAGTTTGAACCCGGTCGGCACAGATACGCAGTATTTT; CDR3aa: CASSLNPVGTDTQYF
d_gene: NA; abundance: NA; j_gene: TRBJ2-1; v_gene: TRBV11-2; CDR3nt: TGTGCCAGCAGCTTCCTCATTGGGAGCTCCTACAATGAGCAGTTCTTC; CDR3aa: CASSFLIGSSYNEQFF
d_gene: NA; abundance: NA; j_gene: TRBJ2-6; v_gene: TRBV30; CDR3nt: TGTGCCTGGAGTGTACTTTCAACGGGAAGCTCTGGGGCCAACGTCCTGACTTTC; CDR3aa: CAWSVLSTGSSGANVLTF
d_gene: TRBD1; abundance: NA; j_gene: TRBJ1-1; v_gene: TRBV28; CDR3nt: TGTGCCAGCAGTTGGAGAGTACAGGGGTATGCTTTCTTT; CDR3aa: CASSWRVQGYAFF
d_gene: TRBD1; abundance: NA; j_gene: TRBJ1-2; v_gene: TRBV10-3; CDR3nt: TGTGCCATCAGTGAGTCGGGACAGGTAACATATGGCTACACCTTC; CDR3aa: CAISESGQVTYGYTF
d_gene: NA; abundance: NA; j_gene: TRBJ1-5; v_gene: TRBV6-5; CDR3nt: TGTGCCAGCAGTAAACAGGAAAGCAATCAGCCCCAGCATTTT; CDR3aa: CASSKQESNQPQHF
d_gene: TRBD1; abundance: NA; j_gene: TRBJ2-7; v_gene: TRBV27; CDR3nt: TGTGCCAGCAGTACCCTTCAATGGGGACAGGGGGCCTTGGCCGAGCAGTACTTC; CDR3aa: CASSTLQWGQGALAEQYF
d_gene: NA; abundance: NA; j_gene: TRBJ2-2; v_gene: TRBV4-1; CDR3nt: TGCGCCAGCAAGAGCGACGGCCTTCAGAGCACCGGGGAGCTGTTTTTT; CDR3aa: CASKSDGLQSTGELFF
d_gene: TRBD1; abundance: NA; j_gene: TRBJ1-2; v_gene: TRBV6-5; CDR3nt: TGTGCCAGCAGTTACCATACAGGGGGGGTCGGCTATGGCTACACCTTC; CDR3aa: CASSYHTGGVGYGYTF
d_gene: NA; abundance: NA; j_gene: TRBJ1-4; v_gene: TRBV27; CDR3nt: TGTGCCAGCAGTCCTGGGGGCAGCCGGGAAAAACTGTTTTTT; CDR3aa: CASSPGGSREKLFF
d_gene: NA; abundance: NA; j_gene: TRBJ1-1; v_gene: TRBV28; CDR3nt: TGTGCCAGCAGTCTACAGGCAGGGAACACTGAAGCTTTCTTT; CDR3aa: CASSLQAGNTEAFF